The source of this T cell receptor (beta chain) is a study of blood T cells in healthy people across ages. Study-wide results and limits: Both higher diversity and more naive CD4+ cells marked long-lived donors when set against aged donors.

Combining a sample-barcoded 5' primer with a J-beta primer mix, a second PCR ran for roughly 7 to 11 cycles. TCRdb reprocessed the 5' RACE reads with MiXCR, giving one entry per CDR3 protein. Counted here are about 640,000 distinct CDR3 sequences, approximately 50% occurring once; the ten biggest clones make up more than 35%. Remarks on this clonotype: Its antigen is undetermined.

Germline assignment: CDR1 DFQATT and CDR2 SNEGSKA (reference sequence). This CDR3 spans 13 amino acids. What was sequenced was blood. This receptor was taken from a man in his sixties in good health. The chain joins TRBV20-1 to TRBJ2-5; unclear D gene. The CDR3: CSWRGPTGETQYF. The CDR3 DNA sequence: TGCTCCTGGCGTGGCCCCACGGGAGAGACCCAGTACTTC.